These 5 T cell receptor beta chains originate from one sample sequenced in a study of CD8 T cells in Susac syndrome. Reverse transcription of roughly 0.5 to 1 ug RNA was carried out with random hexamers. TCRdb re-called the immunoSEQ multiplex PCR reads through MiXCR, storing one row per CDR3 protein. This table holds roughly 190,000 distinct CDR3 sequences, more than 85% found once. The specimen was CD4+ T cells from PBMCs. The receptors originated from a human donor with Susac syndrome.

This chain joins TRBV2 and TRBJ1-5; a weak D match, TRBD1 (6 bases). CDR1 is SNHLY and CDR2 is FYNNEI in the germline V gene. The CDR3 runs 12 residues. Trimming shortened V by 7 bases and J by 8 bases, and 12 bases separated the two germline ends. The CDR3 sequence: CASNRAGEPQHF. The CDR3 DNA follows: TGTGCCAGCAACAGGGCCGGGGAGCCCCAGCATTTT.

V usage is TRBV7-2 and J usage is TRBJ2-3; D is undetermined. From germline, CDR1 is SGHTA and CDR2 FQGNSA. Trimming took 5 bases from V and 2 from J, leaving 14 bases between them. CDR3 length: 15 amino acids. The chain's CDR3 is CASSPVGPFTDTQYF. The CDR3 DNA reads TGTGCCAGCAGCCCCGTCGGGCCCTTCACAGATACGCAGTATTTT.

This clonotype was observed a few times. The chain recombines TRBV19 with TRBJ1-5; no definite D call. The germline gives CDR1 LNHDA, CDR2 SQIVND (reference sequence). V was shortened by 3 bases and J by 6 bases, with 6 bases between the two germline ends. This CDR3 is 12 amino acids long. CDR3 coding DNA: TGTGCCAGTAGTATTTCGCCTCAGCCCCAGCATTTT. This translates into CASSISPQPQHF.

This chain uses TRBV2 with TRBJ2-1; D might be TRBD2 (6 bases). V shed 7 bases and J shed 9 bases, with 16 bases lying between them. CDR1 is SNHLY and CDR2 is FYNNEI in the germline V gene. This CDR3 comprises 13 residues. This CDR3 is CASMRLESGEQFF. The CDR3, as DNA: TGTGCCAGCATGCGACTAGAAAGTGGTGAGCAGTTCTTC.

The chain couples TRBV7-9 to TRBJ2-6; D uncertain. The germline gives CDR1 SEHNR, CDR2 FQNEAQ (reference sequence). V dropped 2 bases and J dropped 2 bases, with 7 bases sitting between them. CDR3 length: 15 residues. CDR3 nucleotide sequence: TGTGCCAGCAGCTTATCCCCTACTGGGGCCAACGTCCTGACTTTC. Its translation: CASSLSPTGANVLTF. The entire variable domain, with the rest obtained from reference TRBV7-9 and TRBJ2-6, is as follows: DTGVSQNPRHKITKRGQNVTFRCDPISEHNRLYWYRQTLGQGPEFLTYFQNEAQLEKSRLLSDRFSAERPKGSFSTLEIQRTEQGDSAMYLCASSLSPTGANVLTFGAGSRLTVL.